This T cell receptor beta chain originates from a study of CD8+ T cells in alopecia areata. Background on the study: The drug, tofacitinib, lasted 6 to 18 months, followed by 6 months off drug. Severity of treated patients was scored by affected scalp percentage. Study results and caveats: Numerous clones, expanded in lesions, remained in scalp and blood during tofacitinib. For baseline CD8+ expansion, any link to response stays uncertain with one nonresponder.

Germline CDR1 and CDR2: LGHNT and FRNRAP. Unmatched junction bases numbered 8, after V lost 5 bases and J lost 6 bases. The CDR3 runs to 14 residues. The table lists this clone with a few counts. Antigen unknown. cDNA serving as the sequencing template came from extracted, reverse transcribed RNA. The protocol was immunoSEQ multiplex PCR, while the TCRdb copy is restricted to in-frame clones and leaves out a portion. The sample yields about 180,000 clones, roughly half seen once. Specified treatment: oral pan-JAK inhibitor, 5-10 mg twice daily. This chain connects TRBV12-5 to TRBJ2-7; 9 bases line up with TRBD1. This sequence was found in a human donor with alopecia areata. Material: CD8+ T cells sorted from blood, obtained around week 54, from a patient treated with tofacitinib. The CDR3 protein is CASGLAGTGLEQYF. In DNA form, the CDR3 reads TGTGCTAGTGGTCTCGCCGGGACAGGGCTCGAGCAGTACTTC.